A selection of T cell receptor beta chains follows, all from one sample in a study of control samples from healthy donors and cancer patients. Assay used: immunoSEQ multiplex PCR; TCRdb lists only in-frame clones, some missing. The profile shows over 85,000 clones, 85% to 90% of them singletons. Sequenced: PBMCs. These receptors were obtained from a woman aged 45-65 years with colorectal cancer. Each CDR3 is given with its conserved first and last residue. D genes are given only for firm matches. Rows may omit the clone size; those that give it use once, few, many or a size class.

v_gene,abundance,d_gene,j_gene,CDR3aa,CDR3nt
TRBV4-3,.,.,TRBJ2-6,CPRSRDSQGTGANVLTF,TGCCCCCGCAGCCGAGACTCTCAGGGCACCGGGGCCAACGTCCTGACTTTC
TRBV10-3,.,.,TRBJ1-3,CAISRSDSDSGNTIYF,TGTGCCATCAGTCGATCCGACAGTGACTCTGGAAACACCATATATTTT
TRBV12-3/TRBV12-4,.,.,TRBJ1-2,CASRTDSMYGYTF,TGTGCCAGCAGGACAGACAGTATGTATGGCTACACCTTC
TRBV3-1/TRBV3-2,.,.,TRBJ1-5,CASSQPNQPQHF,TGTGCCAGCAGCCAACCGAATCAGCCCCAGCATTTT
TRBV6-1,.,TRBD1,TRBJ1-4,CASSEDRINEKLFF,TGTGCCAGCAGTGAGGACAGGATTAATGAAAAACTGTTTTTT
TRBV19,.,.,TRBJ1-1,CASSIARLSEAFF,TGTGCCAGTAGTATAGCCCGGTTGTCTGAAGCTTTCTTT
TRBV28,.,.,TRBJ1-5,CASSFGGAPARPQHF,TGTGCCAGCAGTTTTGGGGGGGCCCCCGCCCGGCCCCAGCATTTT
TRBV7-6,few,TRBD1,TRBJ1-5,CASSSGDRGNQPQHF,TGTGCCAGCAGCTCAGGGGACAGGGGCAATCAGCCCCAGCATTTT
TRBV27,.,TRBD2,TRBJ2-5,CASSRSWRGGGFSETQYF,TGTGCCAGCAGTCGTTCCTGGCGGGGGGGCGGCTTTTCAGAGACCCAGTACTTC
TRBV5-1,.,TRBD1,TRBJ2-5,CASSLGGGGIRETQYF,TGCGCCAGCAGCTTGGGAGGGGGCGGAATACGGGAGACCCAGTACTTC
TRBV20-1,.,.,TRBJ1-1,CSVWRNTEAFF,TGCAGTGTTTGGAGGAACACTGAAGCTTTCTTT
TRBV12-3/TRBV12-4,.,.,TRBJ1-1,CASSLKQGTEAFF,TGTGCCAGCAGCCTAAAACAAGGCACTGAAGCTTTCTTT
TRBV4-1,.,TRBD1,TRBJ2-5,CASSQEDRQETQYF,TGCGCCAGCAGCCAAGAGGACAGGCAAGAGACCCAGTACTTC
TRBV11-2,.,.,TRBJ1-1,CASTLFGPGTTEAFF,TGTGCCAGCACCTTATTCGGTCCGGGGACCACTGAAGCTTTCTTT
TRBV30,.,TRBD1,TRBJ1-2,CAWSVRKGGGYGYTF,TGTGCCTGGAGTGTACGGAAAGGGGGCGGCTATGGCTACACCTTC
TRBV10-1,few,TRBD2,TRBJ2-1,CATSALAGAPTEQFF,TGCGCCACCAGTGCCCTAGCGGGGGCCCCAACTGAGCAGTTCTTC
TRBV27,once,.,TRBJ1-5,CASSYHGTGKIQPQHF,TGTGCCAGCAGTTACCACGGAACAGGGAAGATTCAGCCCCAGCATTTT